This is a list of T cell receptor beta chains from one sample in a study of memory CD4+ T cells and cytomegalovirus serostatus. Assay: immunoSEQ multiplex PCR; the TCRdb copy retains only in-frame clones and omits some. The data hold approximately 88,000 clones, with approximately 80% observed a single time. Specimen: memory CD4+ T cells from blood. The receptor set was obtained from an adult in good health and CMV-seropositive. The CDR3 runs from the conserved cysteine through the conserved F or W. The D gene is left open where the match is weak. Only part of the rows carry a size: once, few, many, or a class if the clone is expanded.

j_gene: TRBJ1-1
abundance: NA
d_gene: NA
v_gene: TRBV6-1
len: 14
CDR3aa: CASREQYMNTEAFF
CDR3nt: TGTGCCAGCAGGGAACAGTACATGAACACTGAAGCTTTCTTT

j_gene: TRBJ1-4
abundance: NA
d_gene: NA
v_gene: TRBV5-5
len: 14
CDR3aa: CASSPTGVKEKLFF
CDR3nt: TGTGCCAGCAGCCCGACAGGAGTTAAGGAAAAACTGTTTTTT

j_gene: TRBJ1-1
abundance: few
d_gene: NA
v_gene: TRBV7-2
len: 13
CDR3aa: CASSPTGNTEAFF
CDR3nt: TGTGCCAGCAGCCCTACAGGGAACACTGAAGCTTTCTTT

j_gene: TRBJ1-2
abundance: NA
d_gene: NA
v_gene: TRBV6-1
len: 13
CDR3aa: CASSDLQGYGYTF
CDR3nt: TGTGCCAGCAGTGATCTACAGGGCTATGGCTACACCTTC

j_gene: TRBJ1-2
abundance: NA
d_gene: NA
v_gene: TRBV6-1
len: 15
CDR3aa: CASSEPTGTPYGYTF
CDR3nt: TGTGCCAGCAGTGAACCAACAGGGACTCCTTATGGCTACACCTTC

j_gene: TRBJ2-5
abundance: NA
d_gene: TRBD1
v_gene: TRBV7-2
len: 15
CDR3aa: CASRKATGGGETQYF
CDR3nt: TGTGCCAGCAGAAAGGCTACAGGGGGCGGGGAGACCCAGTACTTC

j_gene: TRBJ2-5
abundance: NA
d_gene: NA
v_gene: TRBV7-2
len: 13
CDR3aa: CASSLGMHETQYF
CDR3nt: TGTGCCAGCAGCTTAGGAATGCATGAGACCCAGTACTTC

j_gene: TRBJ2-2
abundance: NA
d_gene: NA
v_gene: TRBV7-8
len: 14
CDR3aa: CASSLASYTGELFF
CDR3nt: TGTGCCAGCAGCTTAGCGTCGTACACCGGGGAGCTGTTTTTT

j_gene: TRBJ2-6
abundance: few
d_gene: NA
v_gene: TRBV14
len: 15
CDR3aa: CASSQDPGWSNVLTF
CDR3nt: TGTGCCAGCAGCCAAGATCCCGGGTGGTCCAACGTCCTGACTTTC

j_gene: TRBJ1-5
abundance: NA
d_gene: NA
v_gene: TRBV19
len: 15
CDR3aa: CASSPQGYSNQPQHF
CDR3nt: TGTGCCAGTAGCCCACAGGGTTATAGCAATCAGCCCCAGCATTTT

j_gene: TRBJ2-1
abundance: NA
d_gene: NA
v_gene: TRBV7-3
len: 17
CDR3aa: CASSYNFGGSAYNEQFF
CDR3nt: TGTGCCAGCAGCTATAACTTTGGGGGCAGCGCCTACAATGAGCAGTTCTTC

j_gene: TRBJ1-2
abundance: NA
d_gene: NA
v_gene: TRBV5-4
len: 13
CDR3aa: CASSGRVGVGYTF
CDR3nt: TGTGCCAGCAGCGGCAGGGTGGGTGTTGGCTACACCTTC

j_gene: TRBJ1-2
abundance: NA
d_gene: NA
v_gene: TRBV5-6
len: 13
CDR3aa: CASSLSGGYGYTF
CDR3nt: TGTGCCAGCAGCTTGTCCGGAGGCTATGGCTACACCTTC

j_gene: TRBJ1-1
abundance: NA
d_gene: NA
v_gene: TRBV7-2
len: 14
CDR3aa: CASSLALSAYEAFF
CDR3nt: TGTGCCAGCAGCTTAGCGCTCAGTGCTTATGAAGCTTTCTTT

j_gene: TRBJ2-7
abundance: NA
d_gene: NA
v_gene: TRBV4-1
len: 16
CDR3aa: CASSQTSAGVEVEQYF
CDR3nt: TGCGCCAGCAGCCAAACCTCGGCAGGGGTCGAGGTCGAGCAGTACTTC